This TCR beta chain was captured by sequencing in a study of shared clonotypes between healthy human individuals. Using immunoSEQ multiplex PCR, the repertoire was profiled, and TCRdb retains in-frame clones only, with some absent. The sample lists 800,000 to 1,200,000 clones; 75% to 85% were seen once. This clone was seen repeatedly, ten times or more. As yet, its antigen is unknown. Trimming removed 3 bases at V and 4 bases at J, with 12 bases between. Germline CDR1 reads ENHRY; CDR2 reads SYGVKD. This CDR3 has 14 residues. Findings and caveats of the study: Exclusively blood specimens were collected; tissue repertoires likely differ.

The gene calls are TRBV10-3 and TRBJ1-2, with D possibly matching TRBD1 (6 bases). Sequenced material: memory CD4+ T cells from PBMCs. Subset of the sample: CD45RA-negative fraction. The receptor was derived from a man aged 18 to 29 in good health. Some clones in this sample may be carry-over from other donors' samples. CDR3 protein: CAISESGVGYGYTF. CDR3 nucleotide sequence: TGTGCCATCAGTGAATCAGGGGTAGGCTATGGCTACACCTTC.